This passage covers 24 T cell receptor beta chains from one sample sequenced in a study of blood T cells in healthy people across ages. The authors ran a second PCR of about 6 to 11 cycles using a sample-barcoded 5' primer and a J-beta primer mix. TCRdb recomputed calls from the 5' RACE reads with MiXCR, one row per CDR3 protein. The sample records over 1,300,000 distinct CDR3 sequences, approximately 63% being singletons. The source material was blood. These receptors were taken from a man younger than 30 in good health.

V gene TRBV3-1 combines with J gene TRBJ1-5, with D perhaps TRBD1 (6 bases). This CDR3 comprises 13 residues. The germline gives CDR1 LGHDT, CDR2 YNNKEL (reference sequence). Trimming shortened V by 1 base and J by 7 bases, and 8 bases separated the two germline ends. The CDR3 coding sequence is TGTGCCAGCAGCCAAGGCAGGGGCCAGCCCCAGCATTTT. This codes for CASSQGRGQPQHF.

The chain links TRBV7-2 to TRBJ1-5, with TRBD1 matching 7 bases. The ends lost 1 base at V and 4 bases at J; junction bases unmatched: 4. There are 15 residues in the CDR3. CDR1 and CDR2 (germline): SGHTA, FQGNSA. The DNA of the CDR3 is TGTGCCAGCAGCTTAGGGGGGACAGTAAATCAGCCCCAGCATTTT. Its translation: CASSLGGTVNQPQHF.

This chain uses TRBV27 with TRBJ2-7, with 9 bases fitting TRBD1. V dropped 10 bases and J dropped 0; count of bases not matched to a gene: 16. This CDR3 spans 17 amino acids. Germline lookup yields CDR1 MNHEY and CDR2 SMNVEV (reference sequence). This CDR3 reads CATRRGQGHQNSYEQYF. CDR3 nucleotides: TGTGCCACCCGAAGGGGACAGGGACACCAAAACTCCTACGAGCAGTACTTC.

J is TRBJ1-2 and V is TRBV4-1, with TRBD1 as a possible D gene (5 bases). Germline V gene sequence: CDR1 MGHRA, CDR2 YSYEKL. The CDR3 is 14 amino acids. V dropped 11 bases and J dropped 6 bases, with 22 bases sitting between them. The CDR3 is CAVGALGFFDGYTF. The CDR3 DNA follows: TGCGCCGTAGGGGCGTTGGGGTTCTTTGATGGCTACACCTTC.

This sequence joins TRBV25-1 and TRBJ1-1; D call uncertain. CDR3 length: 15 amino acids. Looked up from germline, CDR1 is MGHDK and CDR2 is SYGVNS. The germline V and J ends were trimmed by 4 bases and 1 base, with 13 bases remaining between them. In DNA, the CDR3 is TGTGCCAGCAGTGGCCTTCTGACGGGGAACACTGAAGCTTTCTTT. Translating it yields CASSGLLTGNTEAFF.

The sample holds a few counts of this clonotype. The chain combines TRBV4-1 with TRBJ2-3; TRBD2 aligns across 10 bases. This CDR3 is 17 amino acids long. Germline V gives CDR1 MGHRA, CDR2 YSYEKL. With V trimmed by 0 bases and J by 5 bases, 8 bases remained unmatched. CDR3 nucleotides: TGCGCCAGCAGCCAAGAAATAAGCGGGAGGGCCCAAGATACGCAGTATTTT. It translates to CASSQEISGRAQDTQYF.

The chain recombines TRBV6-5 with TRBJ2-5; 9 bases agree with TRBD1. The assigned J gene may be wrong: the sequence end matches TRBJ2-7 better. The CDR3 consists of 15 residues. Germline V gives CDR1 MNHEY, CDR2 SVGAGI. For the CDR3, the DNA is TGTGCCAGCCGCGACGTCGACAGGGGGTTCTACGAGCAGTACTTC. As protein: CASRDVDRGFYEQYF.

This clonotype was found a few times. The chain combines TRBV7-2 with TRBJ1-2, with 9 positions matching TRBD1. The V gene's germline CDR1 is SGHTA and CDR2 FQGNSA. J lost 4 bases, V lost 0 bases, and 12 bases had no gene match. CDR3 size: 18 residues. CDR3: CASSLAPLTGTGSYGYTF. The CDR3 nucleotides are TGTGCCAGCAGCTTAGCCCCCTTAACCGGGACAGGGAGCTATGGCTACACCTTC.

The chain uses TRBV6-5 and TRBJ2-5, with D unresolved. This CDR3 spans 14 amino acids. Germline CDR1 is MNHEY and CDR2 is SVGAGI. Trimming pared 1 base from V and 1 base from J, leaving 7 bases between. The CDR3 bases are TGTGCCAGCAGTTACTTCTCTACCCAAGAGACCCAGTACTTC. Its translation is CASSYFSTQETQYF.

This rearrangement joins TRBV2 to TRBJ2-5; perhaps TRBD2 as D (7 bases). In germline, CDR1 is SNHLY, CDR2 FYNNEI. This CDR3 spans 16 amino acids. V shed 5 bases and J shed 11 bases, with 27 bases lying between them. Written as DNA, the CDR3 is TGTGCCAGCAGTCCTACCTTTAGGGGGGGGGATATGGAGCAGTACTTC. This encodes CASSPTFRGGDMEQYF.

The V call is TRBV7-9, the J call TRBJ2-1, with TRBD1 as a possible D gene (6 bases). CDR1 is SEHNR, CDR2 FQNEAQ, per germline (reference sequence). The V end was cut by 0 bases, the J end by 7 bases, with 25 bases between. CDR3 length: 19 residues. The CDR3 is CASSLASTGGVFRGNEQFF. The CDR3 bases are TGTGCCAGCAGCTTAGCATCTACTGGGGGCGTTTTCCGTGGGAATGAGCAGTTCTTC.

This clonotype was observed a few times. DNA of the CDR3: TGTGCCAGCAGCCCTAACCCAGACAGAACCTACGAGCAGTACTTC. Its protein product is CASSPNPDRTYEQYF. The chain carries TRBV2 and TRBJ2-7; D perhaps matches TRBD1 (5 bases). The V end was cut by 6 bases, the J end by 2 bases, with 17 bases between. The CDR3 runs to 15 residues. Germline values: CDR1 SNHLY, CDR2 FYNNEI. Using reference TRBV2 and TRBJ2-7 for the parts outside the CDR3, the full variable domain is EPEVTQTPSHQVTQMGQEVILRCVPISNHLYFYWYRQILGQKVEFLVSFYNNEISEKSEIFDDQFSVERPDGSNFTLKIRSTKLEDSAMYFCASSPNPDRTYEQYFGPGTRLTVT.

Only a few counts were recorded for this clonotype. The chain links TRBV11-2 to TRBJ1-2, with 7 bases that match TRBD1. The J segment lost 4 bases and the V segment lost 7 bases, leaving 12 bases of the junction unmatched. The CDR3 has 15 amino acids. Germline CDR1 is SGHAT and CDR2 is FQNNGV. CDR3 DNA sequence: TGTGCCAGCAACACCCAGGGGGGAGTCACCTATGGCTACACCTTC. As protein: CASNTQGGVTYGYTF.

The DNA for the CDR3 is TGTGCCAGCAGCCCGGGGGCCCACTACGAGCAGTACTTC. Protein: CASSPGAHYEQYF. V gene TRBV4-2 combines with J gene TRBJ2-7; TRBD1 or TRBD2 may be the D gene (6 bases each). The CDR3 length is 13 residues. Germline V gene data show CDR1 as LGHNA and CDR2 as YNFKEQ. V was pared by 4 bases and J by 3 bases, with 10 bases between.

This clonotype was found a few times. This chain uses TRBV14 with TRBJ2-4, with unresolved D. The end of the DNA fits TRBJ2-7 better, so the J call may be wrong. This CDR3 spans 16 amino acids. Looked up from germline, CDR1 is SGHDN and CDR2 is FVKESK. CDR3 coding DNA: TGTGCCAGCAGCCAGCGCTTCGGAAAAGGACCCGTCGAGCAGTACTTC. Translated: CASSQRFGKGPVEQYF.

The CDR3 sequence is CATSEYRTGGKTNEKLFF. The DNA of the CDR3 is TGTGCCACCTCGGAATACCGGACAGGGGGGAAGACTAATGAAAAACTGTTTTTT. The chain has TRBV10-3 and TRBJ1-4; 10 bases match TRBD1. With 10 bases clipped from V and 2 bases from J, the junction kept 16 bases outside the gene matches. The CDR3 totals 18 residues. Germline CDR1 reads ENHRY; CDR2 reads SYGVKD.

V usage is TRBV4-1 and J usage is TRBJ2-7; 9 bases align to TRBD2. There are 16 residues in the CDR3. Germline lookup yields CDR1 MGHRA and CDR2 YSYEKL. Trimming at V came to 1 base and at J to 4 bases, leaving 8 bases not matched to a gene. The CDR3 loop is CASSQAFPAGGYEQYF. CDR3 DNA sequence: TGCGCCAGCAGCCAAGCGTTCCCAGCGGGGGGTTACGAGCAGTACTTC.

The chain has TRBV7-2 and TRBJ2-7; D is uncertain. The CDR3 runs 15 residues. CDR1 SGHTA and CDR2 FQGNSA come from the germline V gene. V was clipped by 5 bases and J by 2 bases, with 16 bases between them. In DNA form, the CDR3 reads TGTGCCAGCAGCAGCTTAGTTGGGCAGCCCTACGAGCAGTACTTC. Translation gives CASSSLVGQPYEQYF.

This clonotype is a singleton in its sample. This chain joins TRBV6-5 and TRBJ2-3, with 7 nucleotides matching TRBD2. Unmatched junction bases numbered 1, after V lost 1 base and J lost 6 bases. This CDR3 has 13 amino acids. Per germline, CDR1 MNHEY and CDR2 SVGAGI. The DNA of the CDR3 is TGTGCCAGCAGTTACTTACTAGCGGATACGCAGTATTTT. Translating gives CASSYLLADTQYF.

This clonotype showed up just a few times. The CDR3 nucleotides read TGTGCCAGCAGTTTATCAGAGGGACCCAATGAGCAGTTCTTC. It codes for CASSLSEGPNEQFF. The chain joins TRBV6-2 or TRBV6-3 to TRBJ2-1; D is perhaps TRBD1 or TRBD2 (5 bases each). Germline CDR1 is MNHEY and CDR2 is SVGEGT. The CDR3 contains 14 residues. V was shortened by 4 bases and J by 6 bases, with 13 bases between the two germline ends.

The chain couples TRBV5-1 to TRBJ1-4, with D perhaps matching TRBD1 (5 bases). Trimming cost V 5 bases and J 4 bases, with 9 bases left between them. CDR1 is SGHRS, CDR2 YFSETQ, per germline. The CDR3 sequence is 13 residues long. CDR3 in amino acids: CASSGGSNEKLFF. The CDR3 DNA reads as TGCGCCAGCAGTGGGGGAAGTAATGAAAAACTGTTTTTT.

This clonotype was detected only a few times. Being one base from a much bigger clone, this may be a read error. Here the CDR3 reads CASGDRETYEQYF. CDR3 in DNA: TGTGCCAGCGGGGACAGGGAGACCTACGAGCAGTACTTC. V is TRBV28 and J is TRBJ2-7, with TRBD1 matching over 9 bases. J gave up 2 bases and V 8 bases, and 4 bases lay outside the gene matches. Per germline, CDR1 MDHEN and CDR2 SYDVKM. The CDR3 covers 13 residues.

The rearrangement links TRBV5-1 to TRBJ2-4; D gene uncertain. The end of the DNA is better explained by TRBJ2-7, so the J call may be wrong. The CDR3 is 15 amino acids. The germline V gene has CDR1 SGHRS and CDR2 YFSETQ. CDR3 nucleotide sequence: TGCGCCAGCAGCTTGAACCAGCGTGCAGCCTACGAGCAGTACTTC. It translates to CASSLNQRAAYEQYF.

The chain recombines TRBV4-1 with TRBJ2-1; 8 positions agree with TRBD2. With V trimmed by 0 bases and J by 2 bases, 6 bases remained unmatched. This CDR3 is built from 17 residues. Germline V gives CDR1 MGHRA, CDR2 YSYEKL. The CDR3 nucleotides are TGCGCCAGCAGCCAAGATACTAGCGGACCTACCTACAATGAGCAGTTCTTC. Translation: CASSQDTSGPTYNEQFF.